This TCR beta chain was recovered during a study of vaccination effects on CD4 cells after COVID-19. Antigen-specific CD4+ T cells were expanded (with viral peptide pools) by the ViraFEST assay ahead of sequencing. Once cultured for 9 to 11 days, the cells underwent separation to obtain CD4+ T cells. Either the mRNA-1273 or the BNT162b2 vaccine was given to participants as two doses. The CDR3 is 15 residues long. J was trimmed by 4 bases and V by 1 base; bases with no gene match: 7. Germline CDR1 SGHRS, CDR2 YFSETQ. About this clone itself: What it recognizes is unknown.

The protocol was immunoSEQ multiplex PCR, while the TCRdb copy is restricted to in-frame clones and leaves out a portion. The table has about 24,000 clones, more than 60% seen once. This clonotype was obtained from a human donor who received a COVID-19 vaccine. The source material was CD4+ T cells from PBMCs cultured with HCoV-NL63 spike peptides, sampled after COVID-19 vaccination. This chain links TRBV5-1 with TRBJ2-5; 7 bases line up with TRBD2. CDR3 DNA: TGCGCCAGCAGCTTGTATACGGGAGGTAGAGAGACCCAGTACTTC. This gives the protein CASSLYTGGRETQYF.